The 16 T cell receptor beta chains below were found in one sample sequenced in a study of radiation and T cells in renal cell carcinoma. Time point defined: baseline pretreatment blood. Treatment: 15 Gy SBRT to primary tumor, nephrectomy 4 weeks later. Sequencing used immunoSEQ multiplex PCR; TCRdb keeps in-frame clones, though not all of them. The repertoire holds about 59,000 clones, with around 80% as singletons. The specimen was blood, collected from a patient whose treatment included radiotherapy and nephrectomy. These receptors originate from a man aged 55 to 69 with renal cell carcinoma.

V usage is TRBV15 and J usage is TRBJ2-1, with TRBD2 identical over 7 bases. V lost 4 bases, J lost 1 base, and 4 bases stayed unmatched. The CDR3 contains 15 residues. CDR1 is LNHNV, CDR2 YYDKDF, per germline (reference sequence). CDR3 loop: CATSIASGSYNEQFF. The CDR3 nucleotides are TGTGCCACCAGCATCGCTAGCGGTTCCTACAATGAGCAGTTCTTC.

The CDR3 sequence is CASSYREGRAGELFF. CDR3 bases: TGTGCCAGCAGTTATCGGGAGGGCCGGGCCGGGGAGCTGTTTTTT. The chain carries TRBV6-6 and TRBJ2-2, with TRBD2 identical over 8 bases. Germline V lookup: CDR1 MNHNY, CDR2 SVGAGI (reference sequence). Losses at the gene ends were 3 bases for V and 6 bases for J; bases not matched to a gene: 6. The CDR3 loop spans 15 amino acids.

The chain joins TRBV30 to TRBJ2-5; possible D gene TRBD1, 6 bases. Looked up from germline, CDR1 is GTSNPN and CDR2 is SVGIG (reference sequence). The length of the CDR3 is 13 residues. V was shortened by 2 bases and J by 5 bases, with 12 bases between the two germline ends. The CDR3 region has the DNA TGTGCCTGGAGTAACCAGGGGTGGGAGACCCAGTACTTC. Its translation is CAWSNQGWETQYF.

CDR3 loop: CASSIRAGDSTEAFF. The CDR3 coding sequence is TGTGCCAGTAGTATTAGGGCAGGGGATAGCACTGAAGCTTTCTTT. V is TRBV19 and J is TRBJ1-1, with D possibly being TRBD1 (6 bases). CDR3 size: 15 residues. The V gene's germline CDR1 is LNHDA and CDR2 SQIVND (reference sequence). V lost 3 bases to trimming and J lost 4 bases, with 15 bases between them. Full variable domain (remainder filled in from reference TRBV19 and TRBJ1-1): DGGITQSPKYLFRKEGQNVTLSCEQNLNHDAMYWYRQDPGQGLRLIYYSQIVNDFQKGDIAEGYSVSREKKESFPLTVTSAQKNPTAFYLCASSIRAGDSTEAFFGQGTRLTVV.

The V and J genes are TRBV2 and TRBJ1-1, with 12 bases lining up with TRBD1. The CDR3 consists of 15 residues. V gave up 7 bases and J gave up 1 base; unmatched junction bases: 4. CDR1 SNHLY and CDR2 FYNNEI come from the germline V gene. The chain's CDR3 is CASTGTGGANTEAFF. In DNA, the CDR3 is TGTGCCAGCACCGGGACAGGGGGCGCGAACACTGAAGCTTTCTTT.

The V and J genes are TRBV5-1 and TRBJ2-3, with D uncertain. V was clipped by 2 bases and J by 1 base, with 23 bases between them. In germline, CDR1 is SGHRS, CDR2 YFSETQ. The length of the CDR3 is 19 residues. In DNA, the CDR3 is TGCGCCAGCAGCTTTAATTTCCCGGCGGCCTACTATGGCACAGATACGCAGTATTTT. It yields the protein CASSFNFPAAYYGTDTQYF.

The rearrangement joins TRBV11-3 to TRBJ2-1, with TRBD2 matching 10 bases. Germline V CDR1 and CDR2: SGHNT, YENEEA. The V gene end was trimmed by 3 bases and the J gene end by 7 bases; junction bases not matched to a gene: 6. This CDR3 spans 15 amino acids. CDR3 sequence (DNA): TGTGCCAGCAGCTTCTTGCTAGCGGGAGAAAATGAGCAGTTCTTC. Its protein product is CASSFLLAGENEQFF.

The chain uses TRBV10-2 and TRBJ1-1; 10 bases agree with TRBD1. CDR3 length: 16 residues. Germline CDR1 reads WSHSY; CDR2 reads SAAADI. The ends lost 3 bases at V and 5 bases at J; junction bases unmatched: 9. CDR3: CASSEGTGARGTEAFF. DNA of the CDR3: TGCGCCAGCAGTGAAGGGACAGGGGCGCGAGGGACTGAAGCTTTCTTT.

This clone has more than one count but fewer than ten. The chain joins TRBV20-1 to TRBJ1-1; D is unresolved. This CDR3 region has 10 residues. Germline CDR1 reads DFQATT; CDR2 reads SNEGSKA (reference sequence). Trimming cost V 6 bases and J 6 bases, with 8 bases left between them. In nucleotides, the CDR3 is TGCAGTGCGCGGGAGGCTGAAGCTTTCTTT. Amino acid sequence: CSAREAEAFF.

The gene calls are TRBV5-6 and TRBJ1-5; D not resolved. V dropped 2 bases and J dropped 16 bases, with 16 bases sitting between them. The CDR3 extends over 12 amino acids. Germline-derived CDR1 and CDR2 are SGHDT and YYEEEE. CDR3 DNA sequence: TGTGCCAGCAGCTTCCAACCGTTCCCCGCCCATTTT. Translating gives CASSFQPFPAHF.

V and J are TRBV19 and TRBJ2-6; 9 bases align to TRBD1. The CDR3 loop spans 16 amino acids. The germline V gene encodes CDR1 LNHDA and CDR2 SQIVND (reference sequence). The trim removed 5 bases at V and 4 bases at J, leaving 6 bases unmatched. CDR3 protein: CASSPTGGAGANVLTF. The CDR3 nucleotides read TGTGCCAGTAGTCCCACAGGGGGCGCGGGGGCCAACGTCCTGACTTTC.

The chain links TRBV5-4 to TRBJ2-2; D gene ambiguous. Germline V gene data show CDR1 as SGHNT and CDR2 as YYREEE (reference sequence). Trimming took 1 base from V and 0 from J, leaving 7 bases between them. This CDR3 spans 15 amino acids. The CDR3 spells CASSLPGSNTGELFF. The CDR3, as DNA: TGTGCCAGCAGCTTGCCCGGGTCGAACACCGGGGAGCTGTTTTTT. Full variable domain (remainder filled in from reference TRBV5-4 and TRBJ2-2): ETGVTQSPTHLIKTRGQQVTLRCSSQSGHNTVSWYQQALGQGPQFIFQYYREEENGRGNFPPRFSGLQFPNYSSELNVNALELDDSALYLCASSLPGSNTGELFFGEGSRLTVL.

This clone has more than one count but fewer than ten. The rearrangement links TRBV30 to TRBJ1-4, with unresolved D. Between the trimmed V and J ends, which lost 8 bases and 7 bases, there was a span of 17 bases. Germline CDR1 GTSNPN, CDR2 SVGIG (reference sequence). This CDR3 spans 13 amino acids. The CDR3 sequence is CALTILRREKLFF. DNA for the CDR3: TGTGCCCTCACAATCCTACGGCGTGAAAAACTGTTTTTT.

This clone was seen a single time. The rearrangement links TRBV4-3 to TRBJ1-1, with D perhaps TRBD1 (6 bases). The CDR3 is 15 amino acids. From germline, CDR1 is LGHNA and CDR2 YSLEER. V was clipped by 4 bases and J by 4 bases, with 16 bases between them. CDR3 protein: CASSLHPGVGTEAFF. The CDR3 nucleotides are TGCGCCAGCAGCCTCCACCCAGGGGTTGGCACTGAAGCTTTCTTT.

This clone was counted only a few times. The chain has TRBV6-1 and TRBJ1-1; D gene ambiguous. Trimming pared 7 bases from V and 1 base from J, leaving 10 bases between. CDR3 length equals 13 residues. Germline CDR1 reads MNHNS; CDR2 reads SASEGT. CDR3 sequence reads: CASTSEANTEAFF. As DNA, the CDR3 is TGTGCCAGCACCTCAGAAGCGAACACTGAAGCTTTCTTT.

V usage is TRBV5-6 and J usage is TRBJ2-1; D is ambiguous. This CDR3 is 13 amino acids long. The V gene's germline CDR1 is SGHDT and CDR2 YYEEEE. The V and J ends lost 4 bases and 4 bases respectively, with 9 bases between them. Written as DNA, the CDR3 is TGTGCCAGCAGCGCATACACTTACAATGAGCAGTTCTTC. The encoded protein is CASSAYTYNEQFF.